A single TCR beta chain is shown here with its context. TCRdb keeps only in-frame clones here, not all; method: immunoSEQ multiplex PCR. There are some 40,000 clones in the sample; about 91% occur only once, and approximately 4.7% lies in the top ten. This record belongs to a study of graft-versus-host responses after intestinal transplantation. Study in general: The recipients all started with anti-thymocyte globulin induction and then took tacrolimus and steroids for around 3 years.

Trimming took 0 bases from V and 9 from J, leaving 9 bases between them. Germline loops: CDR1 SGDLS, CDR2 YYNGEE. This CDR3 spans 13 amino acids. The rearrangement uses TRBV9 and TRBJ2-2; D remains unclear. The sample here was PBMCs, taken 524 days after transplant. This TCR derives from a human patient who received an intestinal transplant, so some T cells may come from the graft donor. Here the CDR3 DNA reads TGTGCCAGCAGCGTAGGCGAAGGCCGGGAGCTGTTTTTT. It yields the protein CASSVGEGRELFF.